The entry that follows covers one T cell receptor beta chain sequence. Its antigen is as yet unknown. The TCR beta profiling, which covered VDJ combination and CDR3 sequence, was carried out using genomic DNA as the template. MiXCR, applied by TCRdb to the reads, yields one record per CDR3 protein. The sample yields just over 150,000 distinct CDR3 sequences, more than 40% seen once. Patients sequenced had flow cytometry evidence of CD8+CD57+ cell expansion. Blood samples were obtained from patients who had received no prior therapy. The sample belongs to a study of CD8+CD57+ T cells in acquired aplastic anemia. Study-wide findings and caveats: Patients were compared with controls for CD8+ Simpson's diversity, and no significant difference emerged. Researchers report that fewer than 30 CD8+ CDR3 sequences appeared in both patients and controls.

The receptor was derived from a human donor with aplastic anemia. The sequenced sample was sorted CD4+, CD8+, or CD8+CD57+ T cells (not recorded which) from PBMCs.

CDR3 region: CASSVTGGDEQFF. As DNA, the CDR3 is TGTGCCAGCAGCGTAACAGGAGGGGATGAGCAGTTCTTC. This chain joins TRBV9 and TRBJ2-1, with a tentative D call TRBD2 (6 bases). The germline V gene encodes CDR1 SGDLS and CDR2 YYNGEE. Deletions cut 1 base from V and 8 bases from J, with 10 bases between. This CDR3 spans 13 amino acids. The full variable domain, with the rest looked up from reference TRBV9 and TRBJ2-1, is DSGVTQTPKHLITATGQRVTLRCSPRSGDLSVYWYQQSLDQGLQFLIQYYNGEERAKGNILERFSAQQFPDLHSELNLSSLELGDSALYFCASSVTGGDEQFFGPGTRLTVL.